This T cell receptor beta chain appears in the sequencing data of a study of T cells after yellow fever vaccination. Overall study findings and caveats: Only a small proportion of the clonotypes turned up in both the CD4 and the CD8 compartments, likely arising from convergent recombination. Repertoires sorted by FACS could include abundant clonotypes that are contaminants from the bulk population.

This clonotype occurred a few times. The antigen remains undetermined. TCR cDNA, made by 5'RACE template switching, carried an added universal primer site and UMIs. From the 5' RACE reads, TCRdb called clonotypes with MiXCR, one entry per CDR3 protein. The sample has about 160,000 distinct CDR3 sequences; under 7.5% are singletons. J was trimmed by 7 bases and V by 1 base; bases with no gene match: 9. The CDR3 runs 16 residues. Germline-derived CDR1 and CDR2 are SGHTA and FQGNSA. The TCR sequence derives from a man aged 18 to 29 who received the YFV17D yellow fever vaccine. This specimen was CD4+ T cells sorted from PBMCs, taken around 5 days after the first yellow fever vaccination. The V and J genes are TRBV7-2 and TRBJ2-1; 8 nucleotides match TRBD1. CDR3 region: CASSLVWTGSVNEQFF. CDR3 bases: TGTGCCAGCAGCTTAGTGTGGACAGGGTCTGTGAATGAGCAGTTCTTC.